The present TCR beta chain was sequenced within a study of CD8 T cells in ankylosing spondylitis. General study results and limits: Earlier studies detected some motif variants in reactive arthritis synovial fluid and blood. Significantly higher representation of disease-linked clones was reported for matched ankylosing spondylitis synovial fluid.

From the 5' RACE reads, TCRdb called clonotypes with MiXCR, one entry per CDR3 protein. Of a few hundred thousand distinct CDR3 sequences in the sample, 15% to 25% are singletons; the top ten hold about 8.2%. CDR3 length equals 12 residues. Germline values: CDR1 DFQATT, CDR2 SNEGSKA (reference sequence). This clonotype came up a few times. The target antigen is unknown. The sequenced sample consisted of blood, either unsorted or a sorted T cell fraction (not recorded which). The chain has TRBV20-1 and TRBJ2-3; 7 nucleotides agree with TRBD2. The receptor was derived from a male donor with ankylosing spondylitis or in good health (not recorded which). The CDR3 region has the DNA TGCGGGGGGGAAACTAGCACAGATACGCAGTATTTT. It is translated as CGGETSTDTQYF.